This record covers a single T cell receptor beta chain. The antigen remains undetermined. These data are taken from a study of T cell repertoires in cytomegalovirus infection. Study as a whole: Indications of both CMV infection and matching HLA type were provided by public TCR beta signatures. General study points: Cumulative frequency (of public TCR beta family members) identified carriers of CMV plus the relevant HLA. HLA-C-restricted CMV-specific TCR beta clonotypes prevailed in the ex vivo response.

TCRdb used MiXCR to reprocess the reads, holding one entry per CDR3 protein. The sample has fewer than 350,000 distinct CDR3 sequences, over 7.5% seen once. Germline assignment: CDR1 LGHNA and CDR2 YSLEER. Trimming removed 0 bases at V and 10 bases at J, with 13 bases between. The CDR3 length is 14 residues. The sequencing sample was made of PBMCs. The chain recombines TRBV4-3 with TRBJ2-1; no clear D. This TCR was recovered from a human donor in good health (CMV status not recorded). Some clones in this sample may be carry-over from other donors' samples. The CDR3 sequence is CASSQDKELIEQFF. CDR3 bases: TGCGCCAGCAGCCAAGATAAAGAACTGATCGAGCAGTTCTTC.